This T cell receptor beta chain was captured in a study of T cell repertoires in cytomegalovirus infection. Study-level information: Both recently identified HLA-C-restricted and well-studied HLA-B-restricted CMV epitopes were used in the study. It can be stated that public TCR beta signatures indicated CMV infection as well as a matching HLA type.

TCRdb re-called the reads through MiXCR, storing one row per CDR3 protein. The table has 110,000 to 150,000 distinct CDR3 sequences, more than 25% seen once. Germline assignment: CDR1 SEHNR and CDR2 FQNEAQ (reference sequence). CDR3 length: 14 residues. Trimming took off 6 bases at V and 1 base at J, with 12 bases between the two ends. There are a few counts of this clonotype. No antigen is known for it. Study-level findings and limits: Summed frequency of shared TCR beta families picked out CMV carriers who also had the relevant HLA. The ex vivo response was dominated by HLA-C-restricted CMV-specific TCR beta clonotypes.

This rearrangement joins TRBV7-9 to TRBJ2-5; no definite D call. The specimen was CD8+ T cells from cultured PBMCs, collected from culture after CMV antigen stimulation. The receptor's source is a human donor in good health (CMV status not recorded). Some clones in this sample may be carry-over from other donors' samples. CDR3 bases: TGTGCCAGCAGTTCAAACGGGCCCCAAGAGACCCAGTACTTC. It encodes CASSSNGPQETQYF.